This is a list of T cell receptor beta chains from one sample in a study of CXCR3-negative and CXCR3-positive naive CD8 T cells. TCRdb reprocessed the 5' RACE reads, keeping one entry per CDR3 protein, no DNA. The repertoire table contains around 88,000 distinct CDR3 sequences. Sample: naive CXCR3+ CD8+ T cells from blood. All receptors derive from a human donor in good health. Some clones in this sample may be carry-over from other donors' samples. The CDR3 runs from the conserved cysteine through the conserved F or W.

j_gene,v_gene,len,CDR3aa
TRBJ1-3,TRBV12-3/TRBV12-4,14,CASSPQRTGNTIYF
TRBJ2-7,TRBV28,11,CASTSYYEQYF
TRBJ2-1,TRBV12-3/TRBV12-4,19,CASRTGGTSGRRSYNEQFF
TRBJ2-7,TRBV27,13,CASSLFGGNEQYF
TRBJ1-2,TRBV4-3,13,CASSPPSGGGYTF
TRBJ2-7,TRBV7-9,15,CASSFARTEVDEQYF
TRBJ2-2,TRBV30,13,CAWSVAGSGELFF
TRBJ2-1,TRBV4-2,13,CASGDQVYNEQFF
TRBJ2-7,TRBV28,14,CASSIPGQGNEQYF
TRBJ1-4,TRBV27,14,CASSPSRPVEKLFF
TRBJ2-3,TRBV19,12,CASSNGGRRDYF
TRBJ2-5,TRBV6-5,16,CASSYFPTGSLVSQYF
TRBJ2-1,TRBV14,15,CASSQRGLAYNEQFF
TRBJ2-3,TRBV30,12,CAWEDLRDTQYF